The T cell receptor (beta chain) described here comes from a study of cytomegalovirus exposure and HLA in healthy donors. Assay used: immunoSEQ multiplex PCR; TCRdb lists only in-frame clones, some missing. The data show around 250,000 clones, roughly 87% seen once. V lost 7 bases and J 4 bases, leaving 9 bases between the germline ends. CDR3 length: 11 amino acids. CDR1 is DFQATT, CDR2 SNEGSKA, per germline (reference sequence). The sequence was obtained from a woman in her thirties in good health and CMV-seronegative. The chain employs TRBV20-1 and TRBJ2-3; D ambiguous. Sample: PBMCs. CDR3 amino acids: CSGPKADTQYF. CDR3 nucleotides: TGCAGTGGGCCGAAGGCAGATACGCAGTATTTT.